What follows is one TCR beta chain and its context. This specimen comes from a study of T cell responses to AZD1222 COVID-19 vaccine. The germline CDR1 and CDR2 sequences are SGHNT and YYREEE (reference sequence). The CDR3 has 14 residues. V gave up 0 bases and J gave up 7 bases, with 8 bases separating them. TCRdb's table, derived via immunoSEQ multiplex PCR, lists solely in-frame clones and lacks some. Found here are some 130,000 clones, 90% of them singletons; the top ten hold around 1.6%. Sequenced material: peripheral blood, taken on day 0 of AZD1222 vaccination. The chain is built from TRBV5-4 and TRBJ1-6; D gene unclear. The clonotype was recovered from an adult in good health. CDR3 sequence reads: CASSLEAKNSPLHF. As DNA, the CDR3 is TGTGCCAGCAGCTTGGAGGCCAAAAATTCACCCCTCCACTTT.